What follows are 13 T cell receptor beta chains derived from one specimen sequenced in a study of identical twins (dated by TCRdb to 2016 to 2017). The library was produced with 5' RACE. Sequenced using an Illumina HiSeq 2000. TCRdb trimmed the raw reads at Q25, called clones with MiXCR and kept productive beta chains. A single entry per CDR3 protein holds the most common genes and DNA from its merged rows. Within this sample are 500,000 to 550,000 distinct CDR3 sequences, with around 20% of them counted one time only. The ten largest clonotypes hold 0.8% to 1% of the sample. Separately, the same data were catalogued under a study of T cells expressing NK-cell markers.

Material for sequencing was CD4+ T cells sorted from blood. The receptors here all came from a woman between 18 and 29 years old in good health.

This clonotype has a handful of counts. The chain joins TRBV20-1 to TRBJ2-4; D not certain. This CDR3 has 11 amino acids. CDR1 and CDR2 from the germline V gene are DFQATT and SNEGSKA (reference sequence). V was pared by 8 bases and J by 0 bases, with 5 bases between. CDR3 nucleotides: TGCAGTATAATAGCCAAAAACATTCAGTACTTC. Its translation is CSIIAKNIQYF.

The chain links TRBV20-1 to TRBJ2-2; 10 bases match TRBD2. This CDR3 contains 15 residues. Trimming at V came to 1 base and at J to 1 base, leaving 0 bases not matched to a gene. The germline CDR1 and CDR2 sequences are DFQATT and SNEGSKA (reference sequence). This CDR3 reads CSARGTSGNTGELFF. CDR3 DNA: TGCAGTGCTAGAGGGACTAGCGGGAACACCGGGGAGCTGTTTTTT.

The V call is TRBV6-2 or TRBV6-3, the J call TRBJ2-7; D assignment may be TRBD1 or TRBD2 (5 bases each). The CDR3 length is 16 residues. Germline V gives CDR1 MNHEY, CDR2 SVGEGT. V shed 0 bases and J shed 5 bases, with 17 bases lying between them. The CDR3 reads CASSYSYGTQDNEQYF. The CDR3 DNA sequence: TGTGCCAGCAGTTACTCTTACGGGACGCAAGATAACGAGCAGTACTTC.

J is TRBJ2-3 and V is TRBV7-3; D not certain. Germline V lookup: CDR1 SGHTA, CDR2 FQGTGA. This CDR3 has 13 residues. V lost 5 bases and J lost 6, with 12 bases in between. CDR3 DNA: TGTGCCAGCAGCCCTGTTGGCGTTGATACGCAGTATTTT. This encodes CASSPVGVDTQYF.

This chain joins TRBV4-3 and TRBJ1-6; a weak D match, TRBD1 (5 bases). The germline gives CDR1 LGHNA, CDR2 YSLEER. The V end was cut by 3 bases, the J end by 10 bases, with 19 bases between. The CDR3 covers 16 residues. CDR3 amino acids: CASSQEGLQARSPLHF. The DNA for the CDR3 is TGCGCCAGCAGCCAGGAAGGGTTACAGGCGAGATCACCCCTCCACTTT.

This clonotype came up many times. The V call is TRBV20-1, the J call TRBJ1-1, with D unclear. Germline CDR1 and CDR2: DFQATT and SNEGSKA (reference sequence). Trimming removed 5 bases at V and 0 bases at J, with 7 bases between. The CDR3 runs 12 residues. This chain's CDR3 is CSALRMNTEAFF. The CDR3 DNA reads TGCAGTGCTCTTCGAATGAACACTGAAGCTTTCTTT.

At least ten counts were recorded for this clonotype. One end of the junction fails to match germline, which may point to a read error. The CDR3 loop is CATSRVGAGGRDF. CDR3 sequence (DNA): TGTGCCACCAGCAGAGTCGGAGCGGGGGGTCGGGATTTT. The genes are TRBV15 and TRBJ2-3; 9 positions agree with TRBD2. Germline V gives CDR1 LNHNV, CDR2 YYDKDF (reference sequence). The CDR3 is 13 amino acids.

The chain carries TRBV10-3 and TRBJ1-1; a weak D match, TRBD1 (6 bases). This CDR3 is built from 11 residues. Germline V gene sequence: CDR1 ENHRY, CDR2 SYGVKD. V was pared by 10 bases and J by 7 bases, with 13 bases between. CDR3 region: CASTGLDEAFF. In DNA, the CDR3 is TGTGCCAGTACAGGGTTGGATGAAGCTTTCTTT.

This clonotype was seen ten or more times. The chain carries TRBV6-5 and TRBJ2-2; D gene ambiguous. From germline, CDR1 is MNHEY and CDR2 SVGAGI. The germline V and J ends were trimmed by 4 bases and 6 bases, with 18 bases remaining between them. The CDR3 sequence is 16 residues long. The CDR3 nucleotides are TGTGCCAGCAGTTTCCCCTCGGGCCTCCAGTCCGGGGAGCTGTTTTTT. Protein sequence: CASSFPSGLQSGELFF.

This clonotype showed up just a few times. The gene calls are TRBV12-3 or TRBV12-4 and TRBJ2-5; 10 bases align to TRBD1. CDR3 length equals 14 residues. V shed 1 base, J shed 6 bases, and the junction held 2 bases outside the gene matches. The CDR3 DNA reads TGTGCCAGCAGTTTAGGGACAGGGGGAAAGACCCAGTACTTC. This sequence encodes CASSLGTGGKTQYF.

About this clonotype itself: This may come from a read error, since a much larger clone is one base off. This chain uses TRBV12-5 with TRBJ1-1, with 7 nucleotides matching TRBD1. CDR1 is LGHNT and CDR2 is FRNRAP in the germline V gene. The CDR3 sequence is 14 residues long. The CDR3 region is CASGEDRQYTEASF. CDR3 coding DNA: TGTGCTAGTGGTGAGGACAGGCAGTACACTGAAGCTTCCTTT.

The chain carries TRBV10-3 and TRBJ2-7; 11 bases are shared with TRBD2. Germline lookup yields CDR1 ENHRY and CDR2 SYGVKD. The CDR3 contains 14 residues. Trimming at V came to 6 bases and at J to 1 base, leaving 2 bases not matched to a gene. Here the CDR3 reads CAIRRLAGSYEQYF. The DNA for the CDR3 is TGTGCCATCAGGCGACTAGCGGGGTCCTACGAGCAGTACTTC.

This clonotype was counted at least ten times. The rearrangement links TRBV29-1 to TRBJ2-3, with 8 bases lining up with TRBD1. The CDR3 is 13 amino acids. J gave up 6 bases and V 6 bases, and 8 bases lay outside the gene matches. Germline V CDR1 and CDR2: SQVTM, ANQGSEA. CDR3: CSVSDRGSDTQYF. DNA for the CDR3: TGCAGCGTCAGTGACAGGGGTTCGGATACGCAGTATTTT.